The sequence of this TCR beta chain was determined in a study of blood T cell repertoires in COVID-19. Study as a whole: T cells, B-cell-depleted T cells, or PBMCs supplied cDNA or gDNA.

Germline CDR1 and CDR2: SGHVS and FNYEAQ. Unmatched junction bases numbered 3, after V lost 4 bases and J lost 0 bases. The CDR3 is 15 residues long. Original handling: Quantification of nucleated cells was approximated via reference gene primer amplification. Assay used: immunoSEQ multiplex PCR; TCRdb lists only in-frame clones, some missing. The DNA gave D and trimming, while V, J and clone size come from that table. The data contain a few hundred thousand clones, over 70% of them singletons. The source is a woman in her forties or fifties with acute or convalescent COVID-19. The rearrangement links TRBV7-6 to TRBJ1-3; 7 nucleotides agree with TRBD1. The sequenced material came from peripheral blood. The CDR3 DNA is TGTGCCAGCAGCTCAACAGGGGTCTCTGGAAACACCATATATTTT. Its translation is CASSSTGVSGNTIYF. Complete variable domain (other parts from reference TRBV7-6 and TRBJ1-3): GAGVSQSPRYKVTKRGQDVALRCDPISGHVSLYWYRQALGQGPEFLTYFNYEAQQDKSGLPNDRFSAERPEGSISTLTIQRTEQRDSAMYRCASSSTGVSGNTIYFGEGSWLTVV.